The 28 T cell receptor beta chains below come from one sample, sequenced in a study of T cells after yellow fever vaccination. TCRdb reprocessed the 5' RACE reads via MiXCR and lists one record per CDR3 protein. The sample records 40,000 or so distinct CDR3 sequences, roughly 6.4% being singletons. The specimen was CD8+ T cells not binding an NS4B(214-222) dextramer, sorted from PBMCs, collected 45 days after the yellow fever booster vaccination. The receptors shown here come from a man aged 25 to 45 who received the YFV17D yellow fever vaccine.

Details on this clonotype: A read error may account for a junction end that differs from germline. In nucleotides, the CDR3 is TGTGCTAGCAGACCTGATAGCAATCAGCTCCAGCATTTT. Its translation: CASRPDSNQLQHF. V usage is TRBV7-7 and J usage is TRBJ1-5; D not resolved. The CDR3 spans 13 residues. CDR1 is SSHAT, CDR2 FNYEAQ, per germline (reference sequence). Together with reference TRBV7-7 and TRBJ1-5, the CDR3 gives the full variable domain: GAGVSQSPRYKVTKRGQDVTLRCDPISSHATLYWYQQALGQGPEFLTYFNYEAQPDKSGLPSDRFSAERPEGSISTLTIQRTEQRDSAMYRCASRPDSNQLQHFGDGTRLSIL.

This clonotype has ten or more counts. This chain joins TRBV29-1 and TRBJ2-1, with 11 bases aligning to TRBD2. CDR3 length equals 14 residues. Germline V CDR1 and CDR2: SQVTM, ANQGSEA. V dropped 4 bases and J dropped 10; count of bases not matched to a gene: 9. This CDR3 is CSVVPSGRIGEQFF. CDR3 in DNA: TGCAGCGTTGTTCCTAGCGGGAGGATAGGGGAGCAGTTCTTC.

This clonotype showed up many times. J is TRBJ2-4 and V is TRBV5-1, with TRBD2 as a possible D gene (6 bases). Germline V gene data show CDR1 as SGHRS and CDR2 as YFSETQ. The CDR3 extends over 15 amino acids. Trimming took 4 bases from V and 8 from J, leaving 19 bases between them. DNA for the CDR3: TGCGCCAGCAGCCGAATCGGAGGGGTTACGGACATTCAGTACTTC. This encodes CASSRIGGVTDIQYF.

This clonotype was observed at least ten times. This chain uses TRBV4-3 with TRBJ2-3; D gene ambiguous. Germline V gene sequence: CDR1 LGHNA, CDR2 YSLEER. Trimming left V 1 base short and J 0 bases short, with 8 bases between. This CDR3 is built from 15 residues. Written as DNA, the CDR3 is TGCGCCAGCAGCCAAGTTAGTTTCAGCACAGATACGCAGTATTTT. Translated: CASSQVSFSTDTQYF.

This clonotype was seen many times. CDR3 sequence (DNA): TGTGCCAGCAGCCCCGGGACTAGCGACACCGGGGAGCTGTTTTTT. It yields the protein CASSPGTSDTGELFF. V and J are TRBV3-1 and TRBJ2-2, with 10 bases that match TRBD2. CDR3 size: 15 residues. With V trimmed by 4 bases and J by 3 bases, 2 bases remained unmatched. Per the germline V gene, CDR1 is LGHDT and CDR2 is YNNKEL (reference sequence).

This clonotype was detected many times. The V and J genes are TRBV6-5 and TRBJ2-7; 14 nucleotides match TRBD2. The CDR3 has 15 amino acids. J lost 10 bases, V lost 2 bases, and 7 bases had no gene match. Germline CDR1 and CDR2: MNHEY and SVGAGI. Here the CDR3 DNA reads TGTGCCAGCAGTTACCAGACTAGCGGGAGGGCCGCCCAGTACTTC. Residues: CASSYQTSGRAAQYF.

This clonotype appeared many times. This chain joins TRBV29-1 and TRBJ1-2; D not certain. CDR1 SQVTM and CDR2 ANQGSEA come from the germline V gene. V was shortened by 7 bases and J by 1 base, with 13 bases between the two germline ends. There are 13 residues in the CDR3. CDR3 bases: TGCAGCGGAGCTCGAATAGATAACTATGGCTACACCTTC. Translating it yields CSGARIDNYGYTF.

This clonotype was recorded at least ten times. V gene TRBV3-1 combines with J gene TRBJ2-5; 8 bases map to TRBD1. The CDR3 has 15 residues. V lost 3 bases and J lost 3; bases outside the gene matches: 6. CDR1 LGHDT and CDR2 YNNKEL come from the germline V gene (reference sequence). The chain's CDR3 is CASSHYDRGEETQYF. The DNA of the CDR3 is TGTGCCAGCAGCCATTACGACAGGGGAGAAGAGACCCAGTACTTC.

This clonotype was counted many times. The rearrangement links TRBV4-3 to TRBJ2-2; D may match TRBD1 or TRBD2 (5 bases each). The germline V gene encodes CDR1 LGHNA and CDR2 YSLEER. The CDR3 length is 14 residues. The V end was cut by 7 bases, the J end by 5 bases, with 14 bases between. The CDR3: CASKGQGETGELFF. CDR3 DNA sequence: TGCGCCAGCAAGGGGCAGGGAGAGACCGGGGAGCTGTTTTTT.

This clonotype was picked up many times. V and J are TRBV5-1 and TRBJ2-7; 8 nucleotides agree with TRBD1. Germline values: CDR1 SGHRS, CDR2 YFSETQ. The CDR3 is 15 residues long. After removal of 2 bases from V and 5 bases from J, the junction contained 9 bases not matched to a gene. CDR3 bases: TGCGCCAGCAGCTTCGGGGGCAGGGGGCCGGACGAGCAGTACTTC. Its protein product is CASSFGGRGPDEQYF.

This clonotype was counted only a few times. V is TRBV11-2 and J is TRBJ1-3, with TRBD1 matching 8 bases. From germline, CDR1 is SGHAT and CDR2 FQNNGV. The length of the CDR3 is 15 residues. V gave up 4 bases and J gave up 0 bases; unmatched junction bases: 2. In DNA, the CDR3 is TGTGCCAGCAGCTCCGGACAGGGCTCTGGAAACACCATATATTTT. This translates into CASSSGQGSGNTIYF.

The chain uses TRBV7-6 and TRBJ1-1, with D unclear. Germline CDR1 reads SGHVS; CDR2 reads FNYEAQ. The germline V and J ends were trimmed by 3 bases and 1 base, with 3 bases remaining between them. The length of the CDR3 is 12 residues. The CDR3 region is CASSFQNTEAFF. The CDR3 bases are TGTGCCAGCAGCTTTCAGAACACTGAAGCTTTCTTT.

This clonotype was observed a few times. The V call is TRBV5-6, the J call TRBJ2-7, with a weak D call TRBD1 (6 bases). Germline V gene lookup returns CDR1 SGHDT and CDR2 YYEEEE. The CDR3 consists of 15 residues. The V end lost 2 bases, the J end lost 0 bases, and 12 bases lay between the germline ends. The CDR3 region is CASSFPGTSSYEQYF. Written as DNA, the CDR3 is TGTGCCAGCAGCTTTCCAGGGACAAGCTCCTACGAGCAGTACTTC.

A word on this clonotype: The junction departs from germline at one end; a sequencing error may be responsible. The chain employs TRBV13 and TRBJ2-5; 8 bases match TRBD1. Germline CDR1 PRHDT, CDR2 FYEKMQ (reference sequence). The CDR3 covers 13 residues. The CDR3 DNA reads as TGTGCCAGCGAAGGACAGGGACACGAGACCCATTACTTC. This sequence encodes CASEGQGHETHYF.

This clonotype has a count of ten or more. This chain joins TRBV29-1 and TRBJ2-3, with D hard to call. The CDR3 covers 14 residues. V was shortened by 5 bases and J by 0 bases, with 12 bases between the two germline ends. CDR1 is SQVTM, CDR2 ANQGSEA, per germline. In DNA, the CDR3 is TGCAGCGTTACGACTTCTGCTAGCACAGATACGCAGTATTTT. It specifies CSVTTSASTDTQYF.

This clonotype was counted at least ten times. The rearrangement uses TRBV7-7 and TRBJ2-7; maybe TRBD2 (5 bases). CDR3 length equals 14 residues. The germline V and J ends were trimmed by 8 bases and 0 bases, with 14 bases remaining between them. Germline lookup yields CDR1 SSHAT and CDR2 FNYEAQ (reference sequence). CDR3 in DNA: TGTGCCAGCTCCGCGGCGGGTAGCTCCTACGAGCAGTACTTC. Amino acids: CASSAAGSSYEQYF.

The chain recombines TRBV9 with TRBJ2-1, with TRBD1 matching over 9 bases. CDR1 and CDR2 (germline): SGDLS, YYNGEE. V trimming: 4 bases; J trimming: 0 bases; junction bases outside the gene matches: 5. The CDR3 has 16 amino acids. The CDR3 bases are TGTGCCAGCAGCCCCAGGACAGGGGCCTCCTACAATGAGCAGTTCTTC. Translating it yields CASSPRTGASYNEQFF.

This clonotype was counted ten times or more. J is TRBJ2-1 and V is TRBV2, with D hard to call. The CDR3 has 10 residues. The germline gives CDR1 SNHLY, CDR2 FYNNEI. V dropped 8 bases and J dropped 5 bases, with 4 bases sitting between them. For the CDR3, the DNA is TGTGCCAGCGGACACAATGAGCAGTTCTTC. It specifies CASGHNEQFF.

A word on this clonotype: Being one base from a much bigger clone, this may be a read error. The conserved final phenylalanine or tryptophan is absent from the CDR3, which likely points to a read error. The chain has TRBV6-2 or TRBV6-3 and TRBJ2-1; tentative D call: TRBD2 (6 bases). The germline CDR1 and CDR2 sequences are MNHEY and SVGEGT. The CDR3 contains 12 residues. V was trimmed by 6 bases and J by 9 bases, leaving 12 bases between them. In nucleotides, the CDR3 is TGTGCCAGCAGCTTCGAGGGACTTGAGCAGTTCCTC. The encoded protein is CASSFEGLEQFL.

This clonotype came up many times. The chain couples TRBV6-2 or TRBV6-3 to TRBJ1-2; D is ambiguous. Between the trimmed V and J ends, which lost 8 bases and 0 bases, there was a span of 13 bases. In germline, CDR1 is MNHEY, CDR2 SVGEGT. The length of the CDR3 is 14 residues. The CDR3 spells CASSNAPSNYGYTF. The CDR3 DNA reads TGTGCCAGCTCTAACGCGCCCTCTAACTATGGCTACACCTTC.

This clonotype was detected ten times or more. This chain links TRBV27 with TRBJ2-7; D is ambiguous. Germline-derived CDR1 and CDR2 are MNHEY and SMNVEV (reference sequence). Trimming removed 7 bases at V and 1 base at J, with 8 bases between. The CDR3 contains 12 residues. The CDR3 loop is CASTAPSYEQYF. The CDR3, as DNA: TGTGCCAGCACAGCGCCGTCCTACGAGCAGTACTTC.

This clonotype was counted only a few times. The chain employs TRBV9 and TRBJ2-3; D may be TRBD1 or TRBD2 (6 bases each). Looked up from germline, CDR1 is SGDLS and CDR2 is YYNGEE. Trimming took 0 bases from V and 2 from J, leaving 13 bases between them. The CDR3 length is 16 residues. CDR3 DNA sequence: TGTGCCAGCAGCGTAGGGGAATCGGGGGCCACAGATACGCAGTATTTT. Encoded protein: CASSVGESGATDTQYF. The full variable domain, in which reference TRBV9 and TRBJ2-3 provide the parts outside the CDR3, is DSGVTQTPKHLITATGQRVTLRCSPRSGDLSVYWYQQSLDQGLQFLIQYYNGEERAKGNILERFSAQQFPDLHSELNLSSLELGDSALYFCASSVGESGATDTQYFGPGTRLTVL.

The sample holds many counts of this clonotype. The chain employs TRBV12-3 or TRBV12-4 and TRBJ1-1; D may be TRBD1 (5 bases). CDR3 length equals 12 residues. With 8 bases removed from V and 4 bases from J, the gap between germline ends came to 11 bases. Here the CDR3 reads CASLGGFTEAFF. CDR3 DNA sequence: TGTGCCAGCCTCGGGGGTTTCACTGAAGCTTTCTTT.

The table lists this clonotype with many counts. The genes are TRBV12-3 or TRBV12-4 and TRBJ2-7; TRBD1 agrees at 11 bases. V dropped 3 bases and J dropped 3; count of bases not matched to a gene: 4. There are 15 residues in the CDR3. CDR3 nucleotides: TGTGCCAGCAGTTTTGGACAGGGGGCGATCTACGAGCAGTACTTC. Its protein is CASSFGQGAIYEQYF.

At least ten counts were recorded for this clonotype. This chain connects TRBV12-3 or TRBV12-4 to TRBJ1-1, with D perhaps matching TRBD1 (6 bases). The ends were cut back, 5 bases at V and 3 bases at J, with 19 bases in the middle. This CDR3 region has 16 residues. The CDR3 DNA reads TGTGCCAGCAGTCCTACAATGGGGGCCGGGTACACTGAAGCTTTCTTT. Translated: CASSPTMGAGYTEAFF.

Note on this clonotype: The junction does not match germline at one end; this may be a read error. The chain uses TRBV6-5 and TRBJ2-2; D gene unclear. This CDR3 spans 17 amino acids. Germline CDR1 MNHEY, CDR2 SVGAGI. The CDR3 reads CASSYSKDQLNTGELFF. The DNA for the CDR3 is TGTGCCAGCAGCTACTCAAAGGATCAGCTCAACACCGGGGAGCTGTTTTTT.

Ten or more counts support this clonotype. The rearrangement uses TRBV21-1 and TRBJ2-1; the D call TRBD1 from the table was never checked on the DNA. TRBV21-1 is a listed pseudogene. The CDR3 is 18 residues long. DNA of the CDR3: TGTGCCAGCAGCAAGAGACCGGACGCGGGACAGATGTTGGATGAGCAGTTCTTC. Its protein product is CASSKRPDAGQMLDEQFF.

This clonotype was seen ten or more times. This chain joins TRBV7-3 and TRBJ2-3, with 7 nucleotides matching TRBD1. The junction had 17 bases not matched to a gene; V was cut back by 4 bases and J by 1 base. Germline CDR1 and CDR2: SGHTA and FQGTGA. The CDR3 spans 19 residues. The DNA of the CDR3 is TGTGCCAGCAGCTCAACCCTCGACAGGGTAGAGATGGGCACAGATACGCAGTATTTT. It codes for CASSSTLDRVEMGTDTQYF.